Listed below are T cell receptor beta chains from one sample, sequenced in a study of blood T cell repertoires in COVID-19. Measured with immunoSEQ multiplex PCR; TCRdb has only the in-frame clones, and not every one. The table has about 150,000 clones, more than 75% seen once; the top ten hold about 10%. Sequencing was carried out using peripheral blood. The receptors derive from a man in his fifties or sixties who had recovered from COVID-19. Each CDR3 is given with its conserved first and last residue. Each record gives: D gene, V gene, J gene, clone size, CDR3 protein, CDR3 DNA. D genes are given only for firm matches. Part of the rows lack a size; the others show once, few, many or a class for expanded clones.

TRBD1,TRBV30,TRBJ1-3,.,CAWSPGTAGNTIYF,TGTGCCTGGAGCCCCGGGACAGCTGGAAACACCATATATTTT
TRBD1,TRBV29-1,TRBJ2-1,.,CSARTGGNEQFF,TGCAGCGCCCGGACAGGGGGGAATGAGCAGTTCTTC
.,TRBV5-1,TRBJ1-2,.,CASSLDRPSNYGYTF,TGCGCCAGCAGCTTGGACAGACCCTCTAACTATGGCTACACCTTC
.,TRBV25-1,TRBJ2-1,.,CASSATFMGGEQFF,TGTGCCAGCAGTGCAACCTTCATGGGGGGTGAGCAGTTCTTC
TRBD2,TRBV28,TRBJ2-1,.,CASVLGGGWDNEQFF,TGTGCCAGCGTTCTGGGGGGGGGATGGGACAATGAGCAGTTCTTC
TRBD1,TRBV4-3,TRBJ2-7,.,CASSQKDRGPYEQYF,TGCGCCAGCAGCCAGAAGGACAGGGGACCTTACGAGCAGTACTTC
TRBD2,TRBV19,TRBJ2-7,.,CASSIERGDYEQYF,TGTGCCAGTAGTATAGAGCGGGGGGATTACGAGCAGTACTTC
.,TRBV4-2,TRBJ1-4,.,CASSQVSGGSEKLFF,TGTGCCAGCAGCCAAGTTTCCGGCGGGAGTGAAAAACTGTTTTTT
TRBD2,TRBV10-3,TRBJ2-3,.,CAITQTSGRTDTQYF,TGTGCCATCACTCAGACTAGCGGGAGAACAGATACGCAGTATTTT
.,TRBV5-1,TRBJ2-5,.,CASSLALRRGWGETQYF,TGCGCCAGCAGCTTGGCCCTCCGACGAGGGTGGGGAGAGACCCAGTACTTC
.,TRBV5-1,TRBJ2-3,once,CASSLDNTDTQYF,TGCGCCAGCAGCTTGGACAACACAGATACGCAGTATTTT
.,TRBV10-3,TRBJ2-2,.,CAISERGAPTGELFF,TGTGCCATCAGTGAACGGGGGGCGCCGACCGGGGAGCTGTTTTTT
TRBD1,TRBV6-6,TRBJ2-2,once,CASSKRQGNTGELFF,TGTGCCAGCAGTAAAAGACAGGGTAACACCGGGGAGCTGTTTTTT
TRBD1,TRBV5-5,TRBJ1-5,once,CASSSLYDRVGNQPQHF,TGTGCCAGCAGCTCACTGTACGACAGGGTTGGGAATCAGCCCCAGCATTTT
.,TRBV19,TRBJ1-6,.,CASSRADSPLHF,TGTGCCAGTAGTAGGGCAGATTCACCCCTCCACTTT
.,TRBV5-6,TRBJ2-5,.,CASSFGTLQETQYF,TGTGCCAGCAGCTTTGGGACACTACAAGAGACCCAGTACTTC
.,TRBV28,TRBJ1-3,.,CASSSQSDTIYF,TGTGCCAGCAGTTCCCAGAGCGACACCATATATTTT
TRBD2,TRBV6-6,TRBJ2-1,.,CASSPRGLNHEQFF,TGTGCCAGCAGTCCCCGGGGACTAAACCATGAGCAGTTCTTC
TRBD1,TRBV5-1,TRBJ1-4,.,CASSPSVWLTGSPGTGETNEKLFF,TGCGCCAGCAGCCCTTCGGTGTGGCTCACGGGTAGTCCCGGGACAGGGGAGACTAATGAAAAACTGTTTTTT
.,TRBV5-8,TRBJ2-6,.,CASSLVRAGANVLTF,TGTGCCAGCAGCTTGGTCCGGGCTGGGGCCAACGTCCTGACTTTC
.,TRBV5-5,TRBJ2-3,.,CASSLGLAQDTQYF,TGTGCCAGCAGCTTGGGGCTAGCCCAGGATACGCAGTATTTT
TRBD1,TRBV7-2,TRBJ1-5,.,CASSLAGTASSQHF,TGTGCCAGCAGCTTAGCCGGGACAGCGTCGTCCCAGCATTTT
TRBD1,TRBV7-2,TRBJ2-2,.,CASSWTGGNTGELFF,TGTGCCAGCTCCTGGACAGGGGGGAACACCGGGGAGCTGTTTTTT
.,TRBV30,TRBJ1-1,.,CAWRPQGGENTEAFF,TGTGCCTGGAGGCCCCAGGGAGGAGAGAACACTGAAGCTTTCTTT
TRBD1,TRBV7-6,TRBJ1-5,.,CASSLEGQGHQPQHF,TGTGCCAGCAGCTTAGAAGGACAGGGACATCAGCCCCAGCATTTT
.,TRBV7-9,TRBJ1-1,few,CASSFHRAGDTEAFF,TGTGCCAGCAGCTTTCACAGGGCAGGGGATACTGAAGCTTTCTTT
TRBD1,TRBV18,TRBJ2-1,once,CASSPPRGQGRNEQFF,TGTGCCAGCTCACCACCGAGGGGACAGGGCAGGAATGAGCAGTTCTTC
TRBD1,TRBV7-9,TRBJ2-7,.,CASSDSPGQVYEQYF,TGTGCCAGCAGCGATTCTCCGGGACAGGTCTACGAGCAGTACTTC
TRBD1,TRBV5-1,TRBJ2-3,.,CASSLATRTGPSTDTQYF,TGCGCCAGCAGCTTGGCTACCAGGACAGGCCCTAGCACAGATACGCAGTATTTT
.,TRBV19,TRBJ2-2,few,CASRGPANTGELFF,TGTGCTTCAAGGGGCCCCGCGAACACCGGGGAGCTGTTTTTT
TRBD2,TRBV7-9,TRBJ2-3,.,CASRRTSGGGDTQYF,TGTGCCAGCAGGCGGACTAGCGGGGGCGGAGATACGCAGTATTTT
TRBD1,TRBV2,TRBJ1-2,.,CASSDPGTGGFGYTF,TGTGCCAGCAGTGACCCGGGGACAGGGGGCTTCGGCTACACCTTC
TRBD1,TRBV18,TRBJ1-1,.,CASSAGTENTEAFF,TGTGCCAGCTCAGCCGGGACAGAGAACACTGAAGCTTTCTTT
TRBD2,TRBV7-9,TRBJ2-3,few,CASSLGRGSTDTQYF,TGTGCCAGCAGCTTAGGGCGGGGGAGCACAGATACGCAGTATTTT
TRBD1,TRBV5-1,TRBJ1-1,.,CASSNRTGDGAEAFF,TGCGCCAGCAGCAACAGGACAGGGGACGGGGCTGAAGCTTTCTTT
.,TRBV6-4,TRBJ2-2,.,CASSAGMNTGELFF,TGTGCCAGCAGTGCCGGGATGAACACCGGGGAGCTGTTTTTT
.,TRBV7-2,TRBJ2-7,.,CASSLHRGSEQYF,TGTGCCAGCAGCTTACACCGAGGGAGCGAGCAGTACTTC
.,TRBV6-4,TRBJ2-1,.,CASSDSVVSNEQFF,TGTGCCAGCAGTGACTCAGTAGTGTCCAATGAGCAGTTCTTC
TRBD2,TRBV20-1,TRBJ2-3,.,CSASLGGRSADTQYF,TGCAGTGCTAGTCTGGGCGGGAGGAGCGCAGATACGCAGTATTTT
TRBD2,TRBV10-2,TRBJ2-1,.,CASKSGSYNEQFF,TGCGCCAGCAAAAGCGGGAGTTACAATGAGCAGTTCTTC
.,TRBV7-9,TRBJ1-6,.,CASSLEGNNSPLHF,TGTGCCAGCAGCTTAGAGGGGAATAATTCACCCCTCCACTTT
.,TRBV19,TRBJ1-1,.,CASSSHGETEAFF,TGTGCCAGTAGCTCCCATGGGGAGACTGAAGCTTTCTTT
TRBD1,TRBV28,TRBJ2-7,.,CASRRDRWSYEQYF,TGTGCCAGCAGGAGGGACAGGTGGTCCTACGAGCAGTACTTC
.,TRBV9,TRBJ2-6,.,CASSVVPAGANVLTF,TGTGCCAGCAGCGTAGTCCCAGCTGGGGCCAACGTCCTGACTTTC
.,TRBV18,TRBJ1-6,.,CASSPSQGFGSPLHF,TGTGCCAGCTCACCAAGTCAGGGTTTCGGGTCACCCCTCCACTTT
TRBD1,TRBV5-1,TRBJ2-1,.,CASRPPGTGTNEQFF,TGCGCCAGCAGGCCCCCCGGGACAGGGACCAATGAGCAGTTCTTC
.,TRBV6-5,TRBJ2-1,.,CASSRDPGGYNEQFF,TGTGCCAGCAGTCGAGACCCTGGCGGTTACAATGAGCAGTTCTTC
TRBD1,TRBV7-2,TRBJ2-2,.,CASTTRPGTGGPGELFF,TGTGCCAGCACCACACGCCCGGGGACAGGGGGCCCCGGGGAGCTGTTTTTT
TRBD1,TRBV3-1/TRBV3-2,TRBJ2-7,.,CASSPGTGAYEQYF,TGTGCCAGCAGCCCGGGGACAGGGGCCTACGAGCAGTACTTC